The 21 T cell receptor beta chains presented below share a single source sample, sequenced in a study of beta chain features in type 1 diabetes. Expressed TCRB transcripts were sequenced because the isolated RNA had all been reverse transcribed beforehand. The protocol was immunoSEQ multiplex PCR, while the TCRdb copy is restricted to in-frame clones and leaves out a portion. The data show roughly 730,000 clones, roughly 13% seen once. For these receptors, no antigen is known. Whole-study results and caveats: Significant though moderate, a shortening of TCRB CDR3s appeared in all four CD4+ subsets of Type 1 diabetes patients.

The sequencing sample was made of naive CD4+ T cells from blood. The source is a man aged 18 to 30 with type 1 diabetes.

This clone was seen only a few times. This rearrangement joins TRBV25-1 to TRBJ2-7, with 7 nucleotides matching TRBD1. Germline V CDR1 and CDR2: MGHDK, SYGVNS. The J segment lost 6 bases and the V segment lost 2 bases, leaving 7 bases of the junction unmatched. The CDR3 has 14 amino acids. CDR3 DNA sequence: TGTGCCAGCAGTGAAGAAGGGGGCCGGAGCGAGCAGTACTTC. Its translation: CASSEEGGRSEQYF.

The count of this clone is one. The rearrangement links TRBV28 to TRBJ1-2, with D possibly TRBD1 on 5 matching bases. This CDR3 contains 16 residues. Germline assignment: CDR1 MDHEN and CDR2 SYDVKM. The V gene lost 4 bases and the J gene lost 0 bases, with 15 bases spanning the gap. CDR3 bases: TGTGCCAGCAGTTCCCCGGGGGGAAGCACTAACTATGGCTACACCTTC. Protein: CASSSPGGSTNYGYTF.

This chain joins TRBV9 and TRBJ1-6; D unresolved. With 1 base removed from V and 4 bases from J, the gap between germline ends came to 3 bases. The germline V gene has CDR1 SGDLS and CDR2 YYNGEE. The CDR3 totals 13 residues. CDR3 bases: TGTGCCAGCAGCGTACATTATAATTCACCCCTCCACTTT. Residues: CASSVHYNSPLHF.

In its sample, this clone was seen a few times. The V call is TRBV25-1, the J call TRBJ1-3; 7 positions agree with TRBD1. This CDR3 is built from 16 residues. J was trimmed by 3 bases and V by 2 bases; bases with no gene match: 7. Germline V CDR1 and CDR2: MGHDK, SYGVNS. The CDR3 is CASSEEQGQGGNTIYF. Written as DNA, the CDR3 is TGTGCCAGCAGTGAAGAACAGGGGCAGGGTGGAAACACCATATATTTT.

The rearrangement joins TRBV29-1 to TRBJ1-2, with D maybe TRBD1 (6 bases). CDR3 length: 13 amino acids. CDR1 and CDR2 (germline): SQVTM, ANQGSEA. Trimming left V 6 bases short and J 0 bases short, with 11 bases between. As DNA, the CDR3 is TGCAGCGTCCCCGGGGGGCCTAACTATGGCTACACCTTC. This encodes CSVPGGPNYGYTF.

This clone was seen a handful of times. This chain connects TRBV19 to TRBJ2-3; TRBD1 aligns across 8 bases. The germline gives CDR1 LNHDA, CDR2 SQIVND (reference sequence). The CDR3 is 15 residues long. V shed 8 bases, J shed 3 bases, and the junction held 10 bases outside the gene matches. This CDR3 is CASRSTGAATDTQYF. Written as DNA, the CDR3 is TGTGCCAGTCGGTCGACAGGGGCAGCGACAGATACGCAGTATTTT. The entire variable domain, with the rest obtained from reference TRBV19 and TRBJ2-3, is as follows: DGGITQSPKYLFRKEGQNVTLSCEQNLNHDAMYWYRQDPGQGLRLIYYSQIVNDFQKGDIAEGYSVSREKKESFPLTVTSAQKNPTAFYLCASRSTGAATDTQYFGPGTRLTVL.

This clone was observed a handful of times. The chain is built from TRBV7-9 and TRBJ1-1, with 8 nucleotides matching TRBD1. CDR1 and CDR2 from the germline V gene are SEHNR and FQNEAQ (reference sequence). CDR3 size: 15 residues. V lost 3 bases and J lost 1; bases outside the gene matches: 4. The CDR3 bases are TGTGCCAGCAGCTTTTGGACAGGGCGGAACACTGAAGCTTTCTTT. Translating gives CASSFWTGRNTEAFF. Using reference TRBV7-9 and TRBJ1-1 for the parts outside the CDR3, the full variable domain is DTGVSQNPRHKITKRGQNVTFRCDPISEHNRLYWYRQTLGQGPEFLTYFQNEAQLEKSRLLSDRFSAERPKGSFSTLEIQRTEQGDSAMYLCASSFWTGRNTEAFFGQGTRLTVV.

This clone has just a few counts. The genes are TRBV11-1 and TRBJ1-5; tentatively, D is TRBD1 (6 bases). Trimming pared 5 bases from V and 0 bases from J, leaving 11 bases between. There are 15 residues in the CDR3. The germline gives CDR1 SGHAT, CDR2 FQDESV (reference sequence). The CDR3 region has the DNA TGTGCCAGCAGCGCCGGACAGAATAGCAATCAGCCCCAGCATTTT. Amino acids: CASSAGQNSNQPQHF.

The CDR3 DNA follows: TGCAGCGTTCCTGCCAGCGGGGAGCTGTTTTTT. Its translation: CSVPASGELFF. The chain couples TRBV29-1 to TRBJ2-2; D ambiguous. CDR1 SQVTM and CDR2 ANQGSEA come from the germline V gene. This CDR3 has 11 amino acids. V was cut by 5 bases and J by 7 bases, with 8 bases left in between.

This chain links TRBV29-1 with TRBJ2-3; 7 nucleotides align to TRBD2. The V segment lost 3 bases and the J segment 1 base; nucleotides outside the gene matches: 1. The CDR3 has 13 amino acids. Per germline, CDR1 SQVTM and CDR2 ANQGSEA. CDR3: CSVDRGGTDTQYF. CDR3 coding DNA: TGCAGCGTTGATCGGGGGGGCACAGATACGCAGTATTTT.

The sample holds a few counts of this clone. CDR3 region: CASTRIGGYTF. CDR3 in DNA: TGTGCCAGTACTAGAATCGGTGGCTACACCTTC. The chain is built from TRBV2 and TRBJ1-2; the D is unclear. Per the germline V gene, CDR1 is SNHLY and CDR2 is FYNNEI. This CDR3 contains 11 residues. Trimming pared 9 bases from V and 7 bases from J, leaving 12 bases between.

CDR3 sequence: CASSQVPGRPDTQYF. CDR3 bases: TGTGCCAGCAGCCAAGTCCCCGGGCGCCCAGATACGCAGTATTTT. This chain joins TRBV4-2 and TRBJ2-3, with D hard to call. Trimming cost V 1 base and J 4 bases, with 12 bases left between them. The germline V gene has CDR1 LGHNA and CDR2 YNFKEQ. CDR3 length: 15 amino acids.

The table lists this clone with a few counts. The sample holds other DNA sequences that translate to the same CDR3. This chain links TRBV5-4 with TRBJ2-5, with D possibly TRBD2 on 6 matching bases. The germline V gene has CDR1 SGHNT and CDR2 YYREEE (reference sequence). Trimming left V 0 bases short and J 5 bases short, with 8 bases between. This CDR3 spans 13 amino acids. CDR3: CASSLAGGETQYF. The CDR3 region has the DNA TGTGCCAGCAGCTTGGCTGGAGGGGAGACCCAGTACTTC.

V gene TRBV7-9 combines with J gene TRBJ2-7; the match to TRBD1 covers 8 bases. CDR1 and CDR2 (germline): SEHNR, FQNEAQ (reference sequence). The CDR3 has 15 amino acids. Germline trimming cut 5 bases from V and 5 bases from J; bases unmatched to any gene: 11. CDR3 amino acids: CASSPVDRGRNEQYF. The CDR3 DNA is TGTGCCAGCAGCCCCGTTGACAGGGGAAGAAACGAGCAGTACTTC. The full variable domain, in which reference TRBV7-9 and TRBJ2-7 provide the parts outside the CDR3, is DTGVSQNPRHKITKRGQNVTFRCDPISEHNRLYWYRQTLGQGPEFLTYFQNEAQLEKSRLLSDRFSAERPKGSFSTLEIQRTEQGDSAMYLCASSPVDRGRNEQYFGPGTRLTVT.

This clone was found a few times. The CDR3 protein is CATSRDIASGAGDTQYF. DNA for the CDR3: TGTGCCACCAGCAGAGATATCGCTAGCGGGGCCGGAGATACGCAGTATTTT. The chain has TRBV15 and TRBJ2-3, with 9 bases identical to TRBD2. V was pared by 0 bases and J by 5 bases, with 9 bases of the junction left unmatched. In germline, CDR1 is LNHNV, CDR2 YYDKDF (reference sequence). The CDR3 is 17 amino acids.

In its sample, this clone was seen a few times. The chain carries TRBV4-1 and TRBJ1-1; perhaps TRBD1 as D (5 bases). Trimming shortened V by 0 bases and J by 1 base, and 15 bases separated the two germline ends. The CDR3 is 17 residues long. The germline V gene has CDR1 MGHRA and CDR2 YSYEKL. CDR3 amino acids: CASSQDLGRGSNTEAFF. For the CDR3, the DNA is TGCGCCAGCAGCCAAGACCTGGGACGGGGATCGAACACTGAAGCTTTCTTT.

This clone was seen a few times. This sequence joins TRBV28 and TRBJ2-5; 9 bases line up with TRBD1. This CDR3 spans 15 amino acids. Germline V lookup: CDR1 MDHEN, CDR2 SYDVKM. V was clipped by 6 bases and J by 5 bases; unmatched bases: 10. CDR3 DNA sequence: TGTGCCAGCAGCCCACAGGGGGCGCTCGGGGAGACCCAGTACTTC. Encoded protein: CASSPQGALGETQYF.

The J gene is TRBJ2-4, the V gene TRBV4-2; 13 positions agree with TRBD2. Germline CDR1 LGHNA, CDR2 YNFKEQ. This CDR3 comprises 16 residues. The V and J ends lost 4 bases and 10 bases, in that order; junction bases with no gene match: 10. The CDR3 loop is CASSPGLAGDPGIQYF. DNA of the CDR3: TGTGCCAGCAGCCCCGGACTAGCGGGGGACCCGGGTATTCAGTACTTC.

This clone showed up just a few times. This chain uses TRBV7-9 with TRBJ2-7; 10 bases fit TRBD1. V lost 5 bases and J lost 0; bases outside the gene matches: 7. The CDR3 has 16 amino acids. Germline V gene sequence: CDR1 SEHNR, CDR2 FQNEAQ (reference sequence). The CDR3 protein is CASSPAGQGDSYEQYF. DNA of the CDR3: TGTGCCAGCAGCCCCGCTGGACAGGGGGACTCCTACGAGCAGTACTTC.

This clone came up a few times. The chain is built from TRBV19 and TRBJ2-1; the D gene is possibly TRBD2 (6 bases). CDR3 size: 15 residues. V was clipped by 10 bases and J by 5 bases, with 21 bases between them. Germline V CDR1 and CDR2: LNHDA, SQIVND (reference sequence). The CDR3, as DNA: TGTGCCACAAGCGCTTGGGGGACTGAGGACAATGAGCAGTTCTTC. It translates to CATSAWGTEDNEQFF.

The CDR3 sequence: CASSPGDPPDTQYF. The CDR3 DNA reads as TGTGCCAGCAGCCCGGGGGACCCCCCAGATACGCAGTATTTT. This chain joins TRBV11-3 and TRBJ2-3; D may be TRBD2 (6 bases). The CDR3 length is 14 residues. Trimming pared 5 bases from V and 4 bases from J, leaving 13 bases between. From germline, CDR1 is SGHNT and CDR2 YENEEA.